This is a list of T cell receptor beta chains from one sample in a study of cytomegalovirus exposure and HLA in healthy donors. Method: immunoSEQ multiplex PCR; TCRdb's copy keeps in-frame clones and lacks some. The sample records over 150,000 clones, 80% being singletons. The sequencing sample was made of PBMCs. The receptors originated from a boy aged 10-17 years in good health and CMV-seronegative. Both conserved end residues are part of each CDR3. A D gene is named only where the DNA matches it firmly. A clone size is listed for some rows: how often the clone was seen (once, few, many), or a class if it is expanded.

TRBJ1-2	TRBV11-3	.	.	TGTGCCAGCAGCCCCCTACGCGGAGGGACCCATGGCTACACCTTC	CASSPLRGGTHGYTF
TRBJ2-6	TRBV19	.	.	TGTGCCAGTAGTACCCACACAAGGGCCAACGTCCTGACTTTC	CASSTHTRANVLTF
TRBJ1-6	TRBV6-5	TRBD1	.	TGTGCCAGCAGTTACTCTGGGACAGGGCTCCACTTT	CASSYSGTGLHF
TRBJ1-2	TRBV30	.	few	TGTGCCTGGAGTCCCGACCTCCTAGCCCGCTATGGCTACACCTTC	CAWSPDLLARYGYTF
TRBJ1-2	TRBV29-1	TRBD1	.	TGCAGCGTGGATGACAGGGGGGATGGCTACACCTTC	CSVDDRGDGYTF
TRBJ2-1	TRBV4-1	TRBD1	.	TGCGCCAGCAGCCAAGAGGGACAGGGGGCAAGAGAGCAGTTCTTC	CASSQEGQGAREQFF
TRBJ1-3	TRBV11-2	.	once	TGTGCCAGCAGCTTCTCAGGGGCGAGGGGAAACACCATATATTTT	CASSFSGARGNTIYF
TRBJ2-7	TRBV14	TRBD2	.	TGTGCCAGCAGCCCGGCGGGGGGGCGAGAGCAGTACTTC	CASSPAGGREQYF
TRBJ2-5	TRBV19	TRBD1	.	TGTGCCAGTAGTCAGGGGGCGGGGTGGGAGACCCAGTACTTC	CASSQGAGWETQYF
TRBJ1-4	TRBV9	.	once	TGTGCCAGCAGCGCACAGACAACTAATGAAAAACTGTTTTTT	CASSAQTTNEKLFF
TRBJ1-3	TRBV11-3	.	.	TGTGCCAGCAGCCCTTGGGAGGCTGGAAACACCATATATTTT	CASSPWEAGNTIYF
TRBJ2-5	TRBV19	TRBD2	.	TGTGCCAGTAGTACGGACGGACTAGCGGGGGTCGGGGAGACCCAGTACTTC	CASSTDGLAGVGETQYF
TRBJ1-2	TRBV5-6	.	.	TGTGCCAGCAGCTTGGACAGTTACAACACAGCTAACTATGGCTACACCTTC	CASSLDSYNTANYGYTF
TRBJ2-1	TRBV6-5	.	.	TGTGCCAGCAGTTACCTTGGCAACTACAATGAGCAGTTCTTC	CASSYLGNYNEQFF
TRBJ2-5	TRBV19	TRBD1	.	TGTGCCAGCCGGGACAGGGCACAAGAGACCCAGTACTTC	CASRDRAQETQYF
TRBJ2-7	TRBV7-2	TRBD2	.	TGTGCCAGCAGCTCCCCCTCATATCTTTTAGCGGGAGGCTACGAGCAGTACTTC	CASSSPSYLLAGGYEQYF
TRBJ1-2	TRBV9	TRBD1	once	TGTGCCAGCAGCTCACTCGTGGACAGGGGGAACTATGGCTACACCTTC	CASSSLVDRGNYGYTF
TRBJ2-3	TRBV7-3	TRBD2	.	TGTGCCAGCAGCAAACTAGCGGGGGAAGGCACAGATACGCAGTATTTT	CASSKLAGEGTDTQYF
TRBJ2-1	TRBV5-1	.	.	TGCGCCAGCAGTTTTAGCGGATCTGACAATGAGCAGTTCTTC	CASSFSGSDNEQFF
TRBJ1-2	TRBV6-6	TRBD1	.	TGTGCCAGCAGTCGTGACTGGACAGGGGGATTTGGCTACACCTTC	CASSRDWTGGFGYTF
TRBJ2-7	TRBV19	.	.	TGTGCCAGTAGTATCTCACAGGGGACTTCCTACGAGCAGTACTTC	CASSISQGTSYEQYF
TRBJ2-6	TRBV5-8	.	.	TGTGCCAGCAGCTTGGGCAGAATGGCCTCTGGGGCCAACGTCCTGACTTTC	CASSLGRMASGANVLTF
TRBJ2-7	TRBV7-9	.	.	TGTGCCAGCAGCTCTCAGAATATTAAATCCTACGAGCAGTACTTC	CASSSQNIKSYEQYF
TRBJ2-3	TRBV6-1	.	.	TGTGCCAGCAGTGAAGGAGCAGCCTCCTTCCTAGCAGATACGCAGTATTTT	CASSEGAASFLADTQYF
TRBJ1-1	TRBV30	.	.	TGTGCCTGGAGGGGTCGAACCTTAGGGGGCACTGAAGCTTTCTTT	CAWRGRTLGGTEAFF
TRBJ2-7	TRBV5-6	.	.	TGTGCCAGCAGTCAGTACAGCTACGAGCAGTACTTC	CASSQYSYEQYF
TRBJ2-1	TRBV7-9	.	.	TGTGCCAGCAGCCAGTCGGGGGAGGCGAATGAGCAGTTCTTC	CASSQSGEANEQFF
TRBJ2-5	TRBV11-3	TRBD1	.	TGTGCCAGCAGCAAAGGGACAGGGGGCGCGGGGACCCAGTACTTC	CASSKGTGGAGTQYF
TRBJ2-2	TRBV5-4	.	.	TGTGCCAGCAGCCGACAGGAGAGGGACACCGGGGAGCTGTTTTTT	CASSRQERDTGELFF
TRBJ1-3	TRBV5-6	TRBD1	.	TGTGCCAGCAGCCAGGGGGGCAGAACCTCTGGAAACACCATATATTTT	CASSQGGRTSGNTIYF
TRBJ2-3	TRBV7-2	.	.	TGTGCCAGCAGCTTAAGCCCCGATACGCAGTATTTT	CASSLSPDTQYF
TRBJ2-7	TRBV14	.	.	TGTGCCAGCAGCCCTTACCTAGGACAGAGTTACGAGCAGTACTTC	CASSPYLGQSYEQYF
TRBJ2-3	TRBV19	TRBD2	once	TGTGCCAGTAGTGCCCTAGCGGGAACCGCAGATACGCAGTATTTT	CASSALAGTADTQYF
TRBJ2-7	TRBV19	.	.	TGTGCCAGTAGTAAAGGTTACAGGGTCCACGAGCAGTACTTC	CASSKGYRVHEQYF
TRBJ2-4	TRBV30	.	.	TGTGCCTGTGCGACAGGTCTAGCCAAAAACATTCAGTACTTC	CACATGLAKNIQYF
TRBJ2-5	TRBV5-1	TRBD2	.	TGCGCCAGCAGCCTGATGGCCACACTAGCGGACCAAGAGACCCAGTACTTC	CASSLMATLADQETQYF
TRBJ2-3	TRBV2	.	.	TGTGCCGCGAACCCTCACTTCACAGATACGCAGTATTTT	CAANPHFTDTQYF
TRBJ2-1	TRBV6-5	TRBD1	few	TGTGCCAGCAGTTACTTTCCACAGGGGGCCGATGAGCAGTTCTTC	CASSYFPQGADEQFF
TRBJ1-5	TRBV15	TRBD1	.	TGTGCCACCAGCAGAGTCGGACAGGGAAATCAGCCCCAGCATTTT	CATSRVGQGNQPQHF
TRBJ1-1	TRBV11-2	.	few	TGTGCCAGCAGCCAAATACGAGGCTCGAAAACCGGCGAAGCTTTCTTT	CASSQIRGSKTGEAFF
TRBJ1-4	TRBV11-2	.	.	TGTGCCAGCAACTGGGGGGACAAACTGTTTTTT	CASNWGDKLFF
TRBJ2-2	TRBV5-1	TRBD1	few	TGCGCCAGCAGCTTGGGCCACCGGGACAGGGGTTTCGCCGGGGAGCTGTTTTTT	CASSLGHRDRGFAGELFF
TRBJ2-3	TRBV6-5	TRBD1	.	TGTGCCAGCAGTTCCGCCGGGACAGGCTACACAGATACGCAGTATTTT	CASSSAGTGYTDTQYF
TRBJ2-7	TRBV6-5	TRBD2	.	TGTGCCAGCAGTTACGATTTTACGGGGGGGTACGAGCAGTACTTC	CASSYDFTGGYEQYF
TRBJ2-3	TRBV6-5	.	once	TGTGCCAGCAGTTACTCCAACCTAGCAGATACGCAGTATTTT	CASSYSNLADTQYF
TRBJ2-1	TRBV10-1	TRBD2	few	TGCGCCAGCAGCGGGAGGGCCTACAATGAGCAGTTCTTC	CASSGRAYNEQFF
TRBJ2-2	TRBV19	TRBD2	.	TGTGCCAGTAGTATAGTTAGGCTAGCGGGAGTAAGTACCGGGGAGCTGTTTTTT	CASSIVRLAGVSTGELFF
TRBJ2-1	TRBV2	.	.	TGTGCCAGCAGTGATTGGCATACAGTTCCCTACAATGAGCAGTTCTTC	CASSDWHTVPYNEQFF
TRBJ1-4	TRBV11-1	.	.	TGTGCCAGCAGCCCCCTTGTCAATGAAAAACTGTTTTTT	CASSPLVNEKLFF
TRBJ2-5	TRBV5-4	.	.	TGTGCCAGCAGCTTGTTTCTAGGAGAGACCCAGTACTTC	CASSLFLGETQYF
TRBJ1-1	TRBV7-2	.	.	TGTGCCAGCAGCGGCCGACCAGGGGCCAACACTGAAGCTTTCTTT	CASSGRPGANTEAFF
TRBJ1-1	TRBV10-1	TRBD1	.	TGCGCCAGCAGTGAGTCGACAGGGGTTTTGAACACTGAAGCTTTCTTT	CASSESTGVLNTEAFF
TRBJ2-1	TRBV7-6	.	.	TGTGCCAGCAGCCATCTCGGGGGACCCTCCTACAATGAGCAGTTCTTC	CASSHLGGPSYNEQFF